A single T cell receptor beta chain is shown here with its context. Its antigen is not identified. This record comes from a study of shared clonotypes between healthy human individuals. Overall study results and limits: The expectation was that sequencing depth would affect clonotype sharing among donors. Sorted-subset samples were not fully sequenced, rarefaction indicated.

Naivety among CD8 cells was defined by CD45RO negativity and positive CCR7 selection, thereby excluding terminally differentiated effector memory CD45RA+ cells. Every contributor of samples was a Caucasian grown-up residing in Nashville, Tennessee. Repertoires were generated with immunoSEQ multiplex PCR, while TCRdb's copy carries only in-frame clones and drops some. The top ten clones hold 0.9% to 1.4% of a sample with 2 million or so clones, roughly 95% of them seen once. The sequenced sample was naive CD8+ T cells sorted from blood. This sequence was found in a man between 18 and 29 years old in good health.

The CDR3 reads CASRPGTGAYFEQFF. Here the CDR3 DNA reads TGCGCCAGCCGTCCCGGGACAGGGGCCTATTTTGAGCAGTTCTTC. The chain carries TRBV5-1 and TRBJ2-1, with 10 bases identical to TRBD1. V lost 7 bases to trimming and J lost 9 bases; unmatched junction nucleotides: 13. The CDR3 covers 15 residues. Germline-derived CDR1 and CDR2 are SGHRS and YFSETQ.